This passage covers 26 T cell receptor beta chains from one sample sequenced in a study of CD8 T cells in ankylosing spondylitis. TCRdb re-called the 5' RACE reads through MiXCR, storing one row per CDR3 protein. The sample has approximately 520,000 distinct CDR3 sequences; 5.3% are singletons. The antigens these receptors bind are not known. Study conclusions and caveats: Characteristic of ankylosing spondylitis blood, it appeared, was a TCR beta motif comprising about eight highly homologous variants.

Sequenced material: blood, either unsorted or a sorted T cell fraction (not recorded which). These receptor sequences come from a male donor with ankylosing spondylitis.

This clonotype was seen at least ten times. This rearrangement joins TRBV20-1 to TRBJ1-6, with D uncertain. V lost 5 bases to trimming and J lost 2 bases, with 19 bases between them. The CDR3 sequence is 17 residues long. Germline V gives CDR1 DFQATT, CDR2 SNEGSKA (reference sequence). CDR3 sequence reads: CSALYGLAGTYNSPLHF. CDR3 in DNA: TGCAGTGCTTTATACGGGCTCGCGGGAACCTATAATTCACCCCTCCACTTT.

This clonotype has a count of ten or more. This sequence joins TRBV5-1 and TRBJ1-4; 8 bases are shared with TRBD1. The junction had 3 bases not matched to a gene; V was cut back by 2 bases and J by 6 bases. The CDR3 runs 14 residues. Looked up from germline, CDR1 is SGHRS and CDR2 is YFSETQ. CDR3 nucleotide sequence: TGCGCCAGCAGCTTTCAGGGGGCAGATGAAAAACTGTTTTTT. As protein: CASSFQGADEKLFF.

This clonotype came up many times. J is TRBJ1-2 and V is TRBV20-1, with no clear D. CDR3 length: 13 amino acids. Germline V gene lookup returns CDR1 DFQATT and CDR2 SNEGSKA (reference sequence). The V gene lost 3 bases and the J gene lost 8 bases, with 16 bases spanning the gap. In DNA, the CDR3 is TGCAGTGCTAGGTCACCGATCGATAAAGGCTACACCTTC. Amino acids: CSARSPIDKGYTF.

This clonotype occurred many times. The chain uses TRBV20-1 and TRBJ1-1; D remains ambiguous. The length of the CDR3 is 12 residues. The V end was cut by 6 bases, the J end by 8 bases, with 16 bases between. Per the germline V gene, CDR1 is DFQATT and CDR2 is SNEGSKA (reference sequence). CDR3 sequence: CSAESTVGEAFF. For the CDR3, the DNA is TGCAGTGCCGAATCCACGGTGGGGGAAGCTTTCTTT.

Concerning this clonotype: A much larger clone is a single base away; this may be a read error. The chain uses TRBV7-9 and TRBJ2-7, with 7 positions matching TRBD1. The CDR3 covers 15 residues. Germline CDR1 SEHNR, CDR2 FQNEAQ (reference sequence). This chain's CDR3 is CASSMAGTVSYKQYF. Here the CDR3 DNA reads TGTGCCAGCAGCATGGCCGGGACAGTCTCCTACAAGCAGTACTTC. Filled out from reference TRBV7-9 and TRBJ2-7, the complete variable domain reads DTGVSQNPRHKITKRGQNVTFRCDPISEHNRLYWYRQTLGQGPEFLTYFQNEAQLEKSRLLSDRFSAERPKGSFSTLEIQRTEQGDSAMYLCASSMAGTVSYKQYFGPGTRLTVT.

The table lists this clonotype with many counts. V and J are TRBV5-1 and TRBJ2-7; TRBD1 might be the D (6 bases). V lost 3 bases and J 2 bases, leaving 15 bases between the germline ends. Germline values: CDR1 SGHRS, CDR2 YFSETQ. The CDR3 is 15 amino acids. The CDR3 reads CASSSPRDTPYEQYF. The CDR3, as DNA: TGCGCCAGCAGCTCACCCCGGGACACCCCCTACGAGCAGTACTTC.

This clonotype appeared a few times. The junction differs from germline at one of its ends, possibly a read error. The gene calls are TRBV20-1 and TRBJ2-2, with 9 bases lining up with TRBD2. The length of the CDR3 is 16 residues. Germline loops: CDR1 DFQATT, CDR2 SNEGSKA (reference sequence). CDR3 bases: TGCTGTGCTAGTCGTAGCGGGAGCGTAGACACCGGGGAGCTGTTTTTT. Protein product: CCASRSGSVDTGELFF.

This clonotype was seen at least ten times. The genes are TRBV7-6 and TRBJ2-7; no firm D call. Germline CDR1 reads SGHVS; CDR2 reads FNYEAQ. The V and J ends lost 5 bases and 0 bases respectively, with 11 bases between them. The CDR3 is made up of 14 amino acids. Here the CDR3 DNA reads TGTGCCAGCAGCCCCAAACAGAGCTCCTACGAGCAGTACTTC. Translated, it gives CASSPKQSSYEQYF.

There are many counts of this clonotype. The rearrangement uses TRBV11-2 and TRBJ1-2; D remains unclear. Trimming stripped 2 bases from V and 0 bases from J, with 19 bases between. Looked up from germline, CDR1 is SGHAT and CDR2 is FQNNGV. The CDR3 extends over 18 amino acids. In DNA, the CDR3 is TGTGCCAGCAGCTTACACTCCTATTTCACAGTCTCTAACTATGGCTACACCTTC. Its protein is CASSLHSYFTVSNYGYTF.

This clonotype was recorded at least ten times. The rearrangement links TRBV20-1 to TRBJ1-4; D is possibly TRBD1 (6 bases). V lost 2 bases and J 1 base, leaving 20 bases between the germline ends. Germline V gene data show CDR1 as DFQATT and CDR2 as SNEGSKA (reference sequence). This CDR3 has 18 residues. The CDR3: CSARKAGARMGTNEKLFF. The CDR3 region has the DNA TGCAGTGCTAGAAAGGCAGGGGCGAGGATGGGAACTAATGAAAAACTGTTTTTT.

This clonotype was seen at least ten times. The genes are TRBV7-6 and TRBJ2-1; 9 bases agree with TRBD2. CDR1 and CDR2 from the germline V gene are SGHVS and FNYEAQ. CDR3 length equals 14 residues. V lost 3 bases and J lost 5; bases outside the gene matches: 2. DNA for the CDR3: TGTGCCAGCAGCTTTAGCGGGAGTGACAATGAGCAGTTCTTC. Its protein product is CASSFSGSDNEQFF.

The chain couples TRBV7-2 to TRBJ1-2; D gene uncertain. V was shortened by 8 bases and J by 2 bases, with 12 bases between the two germline ends. This CDR3 has 13 amino acids. Germline V lookup: CDR1 SGHTA, CDR2 FQGNSA. The CDR3 is CASGLDVNYGYTF. CDR3 coding DNA: TGTGCCAGCGGACTCGACGTGAACTATGGCTACACCTTC.

This clonotype was found many times. The chain has TRBV12-3 or TRBV12-4 and TRBJ2-3; 8 nucleotides match TRBD1. The CDR3 length is 18 residues. Trimming removed 3 bases from V and 3 bases from J; junction bases left unmatched: 14. In DNA, the CDR3 is TGTGCCAGCAGTTTCCTCCCTAGTGGACAGGGAATAACAGATACGCAGTATTTT. Translating it yields CASSFLPSGQGITDTQYF.

In this sample, this clonotype turned up a few times. The chain employs TRBV28 and TRBJ2-1; TRBD2 matches 9 bases. Unmatched junction bases numbered 3, after V lost 1 base and J lost 5 bases. This CDR3 contains 15 residues. Looked up from germline, CDR1 is MDHEN and CDR2 is SYDVKM. CDR3 loop: CASSLFSGSHNEQFF. DNA of the CDR3: TGTGCCAGCAGTTTATTTAGCGGGAGCCACAATGAGCAGTTCTTC.

This clonotype was seen many times. The chain recombines TRBV10-3 with TRBJ2-7, with a possible D match to TRBD2 (6 bases). This CDR3 has 15 amino acids. CDR1 and CDR2 from the germline V gene are ENHRY and SYGVKD. Trimming stripped 10 bases from V and 6 bases from J, with 25 bases between. The CDR3 loop is CATAPRQTIAAEQYF. The CDR3 DNA follows: TGTGCCACCGCCCCCCGACAAACGATAGCGGCCGAGCAGTACTTC.

This clonotype was seen a few times. The gene calls are TRBV18 and TRBJ2-7, with 13 positions matching TRBD2. The CDR3 runs 18 residues. CDR1 is KGHSH and CDR2 is LQKENI in the germline V gene. The junction had 6 bases not matched to a gene; V was cut back by 0 bases and J by 1 base. CDR3 nucleotide sequence: TGTGCCAGCTCACCACCGGCAGGACTAGCGGGAGTTTCCTACGAGCAGTACTTC. Its translation: CASSPPAGLAGVSYEQYF.

The rearrangement uses TRBV12-3 or TRBV12-4 and TRBJ2-3, with D possibly matching TRBD2 (5 bases). V lost 2 bases, J lost 1 base, and 10 bases lay in between. This CDR3 contains 15 residues. The CDR3 loop reads CASSLYVGGTDTQYF. CDR3 nucleotide sequence: TGTGCCAGCAGTTTATACGTCGGGGGCACAGATACGCAGTATTTT.

This clonotype was observed many times. V and J are TRBV7-9 and TRBJ1-2; tentative D call: TRBD1 (6 bases). Germline-derived CDR1 and CDR2 are SEHNR and FQNEAQ (reference sequence). Trimming stripped 2 bases from V and 0 bases from J, with 10 bases between. This CDR3 region has 15 residues. CDR3 sequence: CASSLWDKANYGYTF. In DNA, the CDR3 is TGTGCCAGCAGCTTATGGGACAAAGCTAACTATGGCTACACCTTC.

This clonotype has ten or more counts. This rearrangement joins TRBV20-1 to TRBJ1-6; TRBD1 is a possible D gene (5 bases). The CDR3 spans 18 residues. V was cut by 3 bases and J by 0 bases, with 18 bases left in between. The germline CDR1 and CDR2 sequences are DFQATT and SNEGSKA (reference sequence). This CDR3 reads CSARGRRRGSSYNSPLHF. CDR3 bases: TGCAGTGCTAGGGGCAGGAGGCGGGGGAGCTCCTATAATTCACCCCTCCACTTT.

This clonotype was recorded many times. CDR3 nucleotides: TGTGCCAGCAGTTTAGCCTCGACTAGCGGGAGGGCCAATGAGCAGTTCTTC. This gives the protein CASSLASTSGRANEQFF. The chain recombines TRBV12-3 or TRBV12-4 with TRBJ2-1, with 14 nucleotides matching TRBD2. The CDR3 runs to 17 residues. J lost 6 bases, V lost 0 bases, and 4 bases had no gene match.

This clonotype has more than one count but fewer than ten. CDR3 bases: TGTGCCAGCAGCCGACAGGGGGCGCGAGGAGAGACCCAGTACTTC. Its protein is CASSRQGARGETQYF. V is TRBV7-2 and J is TRBJ2-5; the match to TRBD1 covers 10 bases. CDR3 size: 15 residues. Per the germline V gene, CDR1 is SGHTA and CDR2 is FQGNSA. V lost 5 bases, J lost 4 bases, and 7 bases stayed unmatched.

V is TRBV10-3 and J is TRBJ2-7, with D perhaps given as TRBD1 or TRBD2 (6 bases each). There are 13 residues in the CDR3. In germline, CDR1 is ENHRY, CDR2 SYGVKD. The germline V and J ends were trimmed by 3 bases and 5 bases, with 11 bases remaining between them. CDR3 in DNA: TGTGCCATCAGTGACCGGGGGCGGGACGAGCAGTACTTC. Encoded protein: CAISDRGRDEQYF.

There are many counts of this clonotype. V gene TRBV20-1 combines with J gene TRBJ2-1, with D possibly TRBD2 on 5 matching bases. CDR1 and CDR2 from the germline V gene are DFQATT and SNEGSKA (reference sequence). The CDR3 is 12 residues long. V lost 5 bases and J lost 9, with 14 bases in between. The CDR3 DNA sequence: TGCAGTGCTCACCAGACTATGTCTGAGCAGTTCTTC. Translating it yields CSAHQTMSEQFF.

This clonotype showed up many times. The rearrangement links TRBV29-1 to TRBJ2-3; 11 bases map to TRBD1. In germline, CDR1 is SQVTM, CDR2 ANQGSEA. J lost 3 bases, V lost 6 bases, and 8 bases had no gene match. The CDR3 is 15 amino acids. The CDR3 sequence: CSVEKDRGLTDTQYF. CDR3 bases: TGCAGCGTCGAAAAGGACAGGGGGCTAACAGATACGCAGTATTTT.

The rearrangement uses TRBV12-3 or TRBV12-4 and TRBJ2-1, with 7 bases aligning to TRBD2. J lost 7 bases, V lost 2 bases, and 11 bases had no gene match. The length of the CDR3 is 16 residues. The CDR3 sequence: CASSLYSGREGNEQFF. The CDR3 DNA reads TGTGCCAGCAGTTTATATTCCGGCAGGGAGGGGAATGAGCAGTTCTTC.

This clonotype appeared many times. This sequence joins TRBV6-2 or TRBV6-3 and TRBJ2-5; the D gene is possibly TRBD1 (5 bases). The CDR3 runs to 15 residues. The germline gives CDR1 MNHEY, CDR2 SVGEGT. Trimming cost V 0 bases and J 4 bases, with 12 bases left between them. The DNA of the CDR3 is TGTGCCAGCAGTTACTCGACCAGGGCGAGAGAGACCCAGTACTTC. The encoded protein is CASSYSTRARETQYF.